The 25 T cell receptor beta chains in this list originate from one sample, sequenced in a study of blood T cell repertoires in COVID-19. Clones were read by immunoSEQ multiplex PCR, and TCRdb kept only the in-frame ones, dropping some. In the table there are some 350,000 clones, around 87% of which are singletons. The sequencing sample was made of PBMCs or T cells enriched from blood (not recorded which). Receptors were obtained from a man between 18 and 35 years old who had recovered from COVID-19.

This clone was seen once. The chain carries TRBV15 and TRBJ2-1, with D perhaps matching TRBD2 (5 bases). This CDR3 has 16 amino acids. Germline CDR1 is LNHNV and CDR2 is YYDKDF (reference sequence). Trimming shortened V by 5 bases and J by 4 bases, and 18 bases separated the two germline ends. The CDR3: CATSLVDTRIYNEQFF. The DNA for the CDR3 is TGTGCCACCAGCCTAGTAGACACTAGGATTTACAATGAGCAGTTCTTC.

The CDR3 bases are TGTGCCAGCCATCCAGCACAGGGGGCCACAGATACGCAGTATTTT. It translates to CASHPAQGATDTQYF. V and J are TRBV2 and TRBJ2-3; 9 nucleotides match TRBD1. This CDR3 has 15 amino acids. CDR1 and CDR2 from the germline V gene are SNHLY and FYNNEI. V trimming: 8 bases; J trimming: 2 bases; junction bases outside the gene matches: 8.

V gene TRBV2 combines with J gene TRBJ1-5; TRBD1 aligns across 9 bases. The CDR3 length is 14 residues. V shed 5 bases and J 7 bases; nucleotides not matched to a gene: 6. Germline values: CDR1 SNHLY, CDR2 FYNNEI. The CDR3 protein is CASSSQGAGQPQHF. CDR3 in DNA: TGTGCCAGCAGTTCACAGGGGGCAGGACAGCCCCAGCATTTT.

The J gene is TRBJ2-7, the V gene TRBV27; 7 bases agree with TRBD1. Germline lookup yields CDR1 MNHEY and CDR2 SMNVEV (reference sequence). CDR3 length: 14 amino acids. The trim removed 4 bases at V and 1 base at J, leaving 4 bases unmatched. The CDR3 DNA reads as TGTGCCAGCAGTTCTAGGGGACAGTCCTACGAGCAGTACTTC. It translates to CASSSRGQSYEQYF.

The chain uses TRBV9 and TRBJ1-6, with 7 bases matching TRBD1. Germline CDR1 reads SGDLS; CDR2 reads YYNGEE. CDR3 length: 15 amino acids. The V and J ends lost 4 bases and 10 bases, in that order; junction bases with no gene match: 11. In DNA, the CDR3 is TGTGCCAGCAGCCCCCGACAGGGACTAGGGTCACCCCTCCACTTT. This gives the protein CASSPRQGLGSPLHF.

The rearrangement joins TRBV7-3 to TRBJ1-4; 9 positions agree with TRBD1. Germline assignment: CDR1 SGHTA and CDR2 FQGTGA. Trimming removed 5 bases from V and 7 bases from J; junction bases left unmatched: 8. The CDR3 extends over 15 amino acids. The CDR3, as DNA: TGTGCCAGCAGCCGGAACAGGGGGCCTGGTGAAAAACTGTTTTTT. Translation: CASSRNRGPGEKLFF.

V usage is TRBV30 and J usage is TRBJ1-3; no reliable D call. This CDR3 region has 13 residues. The V gene lost 6 bases and the J gene lost 2 bases, with 11 bases spanning the gap. Germline V gene lookup returns CDR1 GTSNPN and CDR2 SVGIG (reference sequence). This CDR3 reads CACLDGTGNTIYF. The CDR3, as DNA: TGTGCCTGCTTGGACGGGACTGGAAACACCATATATTTT.

The chain is built from TRBV9 and TRBJ2-2; TRBD2 aligns across 9 bases. This CDR3 has 16 amino acids. V trimming: 4 bases; J trimming: 7 bases; junction bases outside the gene matches: 11. CDR1 is SGDLS and CDR2 is YYNGEE in the germline V gene. CDR3 coding DNA: TGTGCCAGCAGCCCCTGGGCTAGCGGGAAATACGGGGAGCTGTTTTTT. Translated: CASSPWASGKYGELFF.

This chain joins TRBV7-9 and TRBJ1-4; D is uncertain. The CDR3 totals 14 residues. CDR1 SEHNR and CDR2 FQNEAQ come from the germline V gene (reference sequence). Trimming removed 3 bases at V and 5 bases at J, with 10 bases between. The CDR3 here is CASSLDWANEKLFF. CDR3 DNA: TGTGCCAGCAGCTTGGACTGGGCAAATGAAAAACTGTTTTTT.

The J gene is TRBJ2-2, the V gene TRBV19; 10 nucleotides match TRBD2. V shed 7 bases, J shed 6 bases, and the junction held 8 bases outside the gene matches. Germline V gives CDR1 LNHDA, CDR2 SQIVND (reference sequence). This CDR3 has 15 amino acids. The CDR3 is CASKDVAGGSGELFF. CDR3 coding DNA: TGTGCCAGTAAGGATGTAGCGGGAGGCTCCGGGGAGCTGTTTTTT.

The chain is built from TRBV18 and TRBJ2-7; D is undetermined. V was trimmed by 5 bases and J by 0 bases, leaving 11 bases between them. The CDR3 spans 14 residues. Germline values: CDR1 KGHSH, CDR2 LQKENI. The DNA for the CDR3 is TGTGCCAGCTCATTGGAGAAAAGCTCCTACGAGCAGTACTTC. Translated: CASSLEKSSYEQYF.

The chain recombines TRBV3-1 (or the pseudogene TRBV3-2) with TRBJ2-1, with 9 bases aligning to TRBD2. This CDR3 contains 17 residues. The trim removed 1 base at V and 4 bases at J, leaving 8 bases unmatched. Germline assignment: CDR1 LGHDT and CDR2 YNNKEL (reference sequence). CDR3 DNA sequence: TGTGCCAGCAGCCAAGTTGGTGATAGCGGGGGTTACAATGAGCAGTTCTTC. Protein: CASSQVGDSGGYNEQFF.

Only one count was recorded for this clone. The chain has TRBV14 and TRBJ2-5; the match to TRBD2 covers 8 bases. This CDR3 comprises 18 residues. Germline assignment: CDR1 SGHDN and CDR2 FVKESK. J was trimmed by 2 bases and V by 1 base; bases with no gene match: 12. CDR3 sequence (DNA): TGTGCCAGCAGCCAAGGGAGGGCAGGCGGGAGGTATCAAGAGACCCAGTACTTC. As protein: CASSQGRAGGRYQETQYF.

J is TRBJ2-3 and V is TRBV5-1; 7 nucleotides match TRBD2. The CDR3 has 14 amino acids. After removal of 4 bases from V and 6 bases from J, the junction contained 8 bases not matched to a gene. Germline loops: CDR1 SGHRS, CDR2 YFSETQ. Written as DNA, the CDR3 is TGCGCCAGCAGCCCCGGACTAGTGGGTGATACGCAGTATTTT. Encoded protein: CASSPGLVGDTQYF. Using reference TRBV5-1 and TRBJ2-3 for the parts outside the CDR3, the full variable domain is KAGVTQTPRYLIKTRGQQVTLSCSPISGHRSVSWYQQTPGQGLQFLFEYFSETQRNKGNFPGRFSGRQFSNSRSEMNVSTLELGDSALYLCASSPGLVGDTQYFGPGTRLTVL.

The chain couples TRBV4-1 to TRBJ1-4; 9 bases map to TRBD1. The length of the CDR3 is 17 residues. Trimming removed 3 bases from V and 0 bases from J; junction bases left unmatched: 5. Germline V gene lookup returns CDR1 MGHRA and CDR2 YSYEKL. Written as DNA, the CDR3 is TGCGCCAGCAGCCAGGGACAGGGAATAGCAACTAATGAAAAACTGTTTTTT. It translates to CASSQGQGIATNEKLFF.

V usage is TRBV4-2 and J usage is TRBJ1-5; TRBD1 agrees at 8 bases. The germline V gene encodes CDR1 LGHNA and CDR2 YNFKEQ. The CDR3 is 16 amino acids. V shed 4 bases, J shed 5 bases, and the junction held 10 bases outside the gene matches. The CDR3 region has the DNA TGTGCCAGCAGCCTCCGAGGGAGACAGGGGTATCAGCCCCAGCATTTT. This codes for CASSLRGRQGYQPQHF.

The genes are TRBV28 and TRBJ1-5; D remains ambiguous. CDR3 length equals 14 residues. Looked up from germline, CDR1 is MDHEN and CDR2 is SYDVKM. The germline V and J ends were trimmed by 2 bases and 7 bases, with 12 bases remaining between them. The CDR3 DNA sequence: TGTGCCAGCAGTTTAATACATGAGAGGCAGCCCCAGCATTTT. Its protein product is CASSLIHERQPQHF.

The chain uses TRBV5-4 and TRBJ2-3; the match to TRBD1 covers 8 bases. The CDR3 length is 16 residues. Germline loops: CDR1 SGHNT, CDR2 YYREEE (reference sequence). Trimming removed 1 base from V and 5 bases from J; junction bases left unmatched: 9. Here the CDR3 DNA reads TGTGCCAGCAGCTTGAACGCAGGGGGCTTCGGAGATACGCAGTATTTT. Translating gives CASSLNAGGFGDTQYF.

The chain carries TRBV15 and TRBJ1-2; D is ambiguous. Trimming cost V 0 bases and J 4 bases, with 3 bases left between them. In germline, CDR1 is LNHNV, CDR2 YYDKDF (reference sequence). The CDR3 covers 12 residues. DNA of the CDR3: TGTGCCACCAGCAGAGACGGCTATGGCTACACCTTC. It encodes CATSRDGYGYTF.

The chain links TRBV24-1 to TRBJ2-2; D is ambiguous. CDR1 and CDR2 from the germline V gene are KGHDR and SFDVKD. This CDR3 has 14 residues. Trimming removed 9 bases at V and 4 bases at J, with 14 bases between. CDR3 region: CATSAAVITGELFF. In DNA, the CDR3 is TGTGCCACCTCTGCGGCGGTCATCACCGGGGAGCTGTTTTTT.

The chain recombines TRBV11-2 with TRBJ1-4; possibly TRBD1 for D (5 bases). The V end lost 1 base, the J end lost 12 bases, and 12 bases lay between the germline ends. This CDR3 is 13 amino acids long. Germline V gives CDR1 SGHAT, CDR2 FQNNGV. CDR3 sequence reads: CASSLGTPTELFF. In nucleotides, the CDR3 is TGTGCCAGCAGCTTAGGGACCCCGACAGAACTGTTTTTT.

The rearrangement uses TRBV7-3 and TRBJ2-2; 12 bases map to TRBD2. V lost 6 bases and J lost 6; bases outside the gene matches: 5. The CDR3 has 15 amino acids. Germline CDR1 reads SGHTA; CDR2 reads FQGTGA. The CDR3 sequence is CASSPSGGAPGELFF. DNA of the CDR3: TGTGCCAGCAGTCCTAGCGGGGGGGCCCCCGGGGAGCTGTTTTTT.

This clone was recorded once. The chain recombines TRBV19 with TRBJ2-7; 8 nucleotides agree with TRBD1. After removal of 6 bases from V and 3 bases from J, the junction contained 7 bases not matched to a gene. Germline V gives CDR1 LNHDA, CDR2 SQIVND (reference sequence). This CDR3 region has 14 residues. CDR3 nucleotides: TGTGCCAGTAGCCCCGGGACAGGTAACTACGAGCAGTACTTC. It is translated as CASSPGTGNYEQYF.

This chain links TRBV19 with TRBJ1-2; possibly TRBD1 for D (6 bases). Trimming pared 10 bases from V and 4 bases from J, leaving 13 bases between. CDR1 LNHDA and CDR2 SQIVND come from the germline V gene (reference sequence). This CDR3 has 12 residues. The CDR3 DNA reads TGTGCCACCTTGACAGGTTCCTATGGCTACACCTTC. It is translated as CATLTGSYGYTF.

The chain recombines TRBV28 with TRBJ2-7; the match to TRBD2 covers 14 bases. V dropped 7 bases and J dropped 4; count of bases not matched to a gene: 3. CDR1 is MDHEN and CDR2 is SYDVKM in the germline V gene. The CDR3 totals 14 residues. CDR3 sequence (DNA): TGTGCCAGCATGGGACTAGCGGGAGCGTACGAGCAGTACTTC. Amino acid sequence: CASMGLAGAYEQYF.